What follows is one T cell receptor beta chain and its context. In terms of age and location, participants ranged from roughly 18 to 90 years and lived in approximately 24 US areas. The data belong to a study of blood T cell repertoires in COVID-19. The overall study: Sites in the United States, Italy and Spain provided acute and convalescent COVID-19 samples. From T cells, B-cell-depleted T cells, or PBMCs came the material, which was cDNA or gDNA.

Per the study methods: Amplified reference gene primers provided the basis for estimating nucleated cell counts. Only in-frame clones appear in the TCRdb table, and some are missing; sequencing was by immunoSEQ multiplex PCR. V, J and clone size derive from that table, while D and trimming were established from the DNA sequence. The table records 200,000 to 250,000 clones, roughly nine tenths of them present only once. The clonotype comes from a young woman who had recovered from COVID-19. The specimen was PBMCs or T cells enriched from blood (not recorded which).

This CDR3 reads CASSRPDRSYEQYF. As DNA, the CDR3 is TGTGCCAGCAGCCGCCCGGACAGATCCTACGAGCAGTACTTC. The chain joins TRBV4-2 to TRBJ2-7; tentative D call: TRBD1 (6 bases). Germline V gives CDR1 LGHNA, CDR2 YNFKEQ. The CDR3 covers 14 residues. V shed 4 bases and J shed 1 base, with 11 bases lying between them.